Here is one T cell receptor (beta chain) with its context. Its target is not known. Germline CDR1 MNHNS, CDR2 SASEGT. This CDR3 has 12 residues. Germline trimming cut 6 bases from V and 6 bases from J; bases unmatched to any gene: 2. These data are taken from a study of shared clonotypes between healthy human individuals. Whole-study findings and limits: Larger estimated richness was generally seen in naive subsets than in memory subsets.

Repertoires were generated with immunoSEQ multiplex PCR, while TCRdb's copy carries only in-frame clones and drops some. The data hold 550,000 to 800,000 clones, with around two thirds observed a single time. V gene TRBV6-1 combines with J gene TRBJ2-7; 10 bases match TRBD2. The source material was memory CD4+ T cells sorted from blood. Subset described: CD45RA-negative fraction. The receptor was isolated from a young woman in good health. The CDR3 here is CASSLAGVEQYF. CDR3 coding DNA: TGTGCCAGCAGCCTAGCGGGGGTCGAGCAGTACTTC.